This T cell receptor (beta chain) was captured in a study of blood T cell repertoires in COVID-19. Study as a whole: T cells, B-cell-depleted T cells, or PBMCs supplied cDNA or gDNA.

CDR3 length equals 16 residues. From germline, CDR1 is MDHEN and CDR2 SYDVKM. The trim removed 6 bases at V and 7 bases at J, leaving 17 bases unmatched. Only in-frame clones appear in the TCRdb table, and some are missing; sequencing was by immunoSEQ multiplex PCR. The sample lists roughly 280,000 clones; approximately 89% were seen once. Recruitment covered 25 or so US areas and drew participants whose ages spanned roughly 18 to 100 years. The TCR sequence derives from a woman aged 55 to 70 who had recovered from COVID-19. The V and J genes are TRBV28 and TRBJ2-7; 8 bases are a match to TRBD2. The sequencing input was PBMCs or T cells enriched from blood (not recorded which). CDR3 coding DNA: TGTGCCAGCAGCCCCCCCGGGGGGCGGGAGGTCTATGAGCAGTACTTC. Protein product: CASSPPGGREVYEQYF.